The 22 T cell receptor beta chains given below trace back to one sample, sequenced in a study of cytomegalovirus exposure and HLA in healthy donors. Assay used: immunoSEQ multiplex PCR; TCRdb lists only in-frame clones, some missing. The table lists approximately 180,000 clones, about 89% of them singletons. The sample was PBMCs. The receptors come from a man younger than 30 in good health and CMV-seropositive.

The chain couples TRBV27 to TRBJ2-7; 9 nucleotides agree with TRBD1. CDR1 is MNHEY and CDR2 is SMNVEV in the germline V gene (reference sequence). Trimming took 7 bases from V and 5 from J; bases not matched to a gene: 12. The CDR3 extends over 15 amino acids. The CDR3 DNA follows: TGTGCCAGCATGGGGGGACAGGGAATGGGCCACGAGCAGTACTTC. Its protein product is CASMGGQGMGHEQYF.

The CDR3 loop reads CASSIATYSNQPQHF. The CDR3 DNA follows: TGTGCCAGTAGTATTGCCACCTATAGCAATCAGCCCCAGCATTTT. The gene calls are TRBV19 and TRBJ1-5, with D uncertain. This CDR3 comprises 15 residues. V lost 3 bases and J 0 bases, leaving 9 bases between the germline ends. Per germline, CDR1 LNHDA and CDR2 SQIVND (reference sequence).

This clone was found once. The chain is built from TRBV5-4 and TRBJ2-7, with D perhaps TRBD1 (8 bases). There are 14 residues in the CDR3. Germline V CDR1 and CDR2: SGHNT, YYREEE (reference sequence). The V and J ends lost 3 bases and 5 bases respectively, with 15 bases between them. As DNA, the CDR3 is TGTGCCAGCAGCTCTTTACAGGGGGGGAACGAGCAGTACTTC. Protein sequence: CASSSLQGGNEQYF.

This rearrangement joins TRBV5-1 to TRBJ2-7; tentatively, D is TRBD1 (6 bases). The CDR3 extends over 13 amino acids. From germline, CDR1 is SGHRS and CDR2 YFSETQ. V lost 3 bases and J 4 bases, leaving 11 bases between the germline ends. This CDR3 reads CASSSDSPYEQYF. CDR3 nucleotide sequence: TGCGCCAGCAGCTCGGACAGCCCTTACGAGCAGTACTTC.

The chain employs TRBV29-1 and TRBJ2-7; TRBD1 agrees at 10 bases. V was clipped by 6 bases and J by 6 bases; unmatched bases: 11. Germline V lookup: CDR1 SQVTM, CDR2 ANQGSEA. This CDR3 is built from 14 residues. The CDR3 nucleotides are TGCAGCGTGCGAGGGACAGGGGCCGGTGGCGAGCAGTACTTC. Its translation: CSVRGTGAGGEQYF.

The CDR3 sequence is CASTTGGTGELFF. CDR3 DNA sequence: TGTGCCAGCACAACAGGGGGCACCGGGGAGCTGTTTTTT. The chain uses TRBV6-5 and TRBJ2-2; 8 bases align to TRBD1. J lost 4 bases, V lost 7 bases, and 2 bases had no gene match. Looked up from germline, CDR1 is MNHEY and CDR2 is SVGAGI. The CDR3 sequence is 13 residues long.

A remark on this clone: This could be a read error, since a much larger clone is one nucleotide away. V usage is TRBV4-3 and J usage is TRBJ2-6; TRBD1 agrees at 7 bases. V lost 4 bases, J lost 2 bases, and 5 bases stayed unmatched. Germline V gene sequence: CDR1 LGHNA, CDR2 YSLEER. CDR3 size: 16 residues. CDR3 nucleotide sequence: TGCGCCAGCAGCCTCACCGACAGGGCTGGGGCCAACGTCCTGACTTTC. It codes for CASSLTDRAGANVLTF.

This chain uses TRBV4-3 with TRBJ2-7, with D maybe TRBD2 (5 bases). The V end lost 0 bases, the J end lost 3 bases, and 15 bases lay between the germline ends. The CDR3 spans 16 residues. Germline CDR1 reads LGHNA; CDR2 reads YSLEER. CDR3 in amino acids: CASSQENLEGFYEQYF. CDR3 sequence (DNA): TGCGCCAGCAGCCAAGAGAACCTCGAGGGCTTCTACGAGCAGTACTTC.

This clone was found a few times. V gene TRBV7-2 combines with J gene TRBJ1-2; D remains unclear. This CDR3 is built from 12 residues. Germline CDR1 reads SGHTA; CDR2 reads FQGNSA. The V end was cut by 1 base, the J end by 8 bases, with 8 bases between. The CDR3 here is CASSLVAGGYTF. The CDR3 DNA is TGTGCCAGCAGCTTAGTAGCCGGGGGCTACACCTTC. Supplemented by reference TRBV7-2 and TRBJ1-2, the full variable domain reads GAGVSQSPSNKVTEKGKDVELRCDPISGHTALYWYRQSLGQGLEFLIYFQGNSAPDKSGLPSDRFSAERTGGSVSTLTIQRTQQEDSAVYLCASSLVAGGYTFGSGTRLTVV.

This chain joins TRBV19 and TRBJ1-2, with 10 bases aligning to TRBD1. The CDR3 runs to 14 residues. Germline V gene lookup returns CDR1 LNHDA and CDR2 SQIVND (reference sequence). Trimming took 7 bases from V and 5 from J; bases not matched to a gene: 7. The CDR3, as DNA: TGTGCCAGTACCAGACAGGGGGCTAGGTATGGCTACACCTTC. Translating gives CASTRQGARYGYTF.

The table lists this clone with a count of one. The CDR3 bases are TGTGCCAGCAGCTTGAGAGACTACACAGATACGCAGTATTTT. Translating it yields CASSLRDYTDTQYF. The rearrangement joins TRBV13 to TRBJ2-3, with D perhaps matching TRBD2 (5 bases). V lost 3 bases and J lost 2, with 9 bases in between. Per germline, CDR1 PRHDT and CDR2 FYEKMQ (reference sequence). This CDR3 spans 14 amino acids. Variable domain in full (rest from reference TRBV13 and TRBJ2-3): AAGVIQSPRHLIKEKRETATLKCYPIPRHDTVYWYQQGPGQDPQFLISFYEKMQSDKGSIPDRFSAQQFSDYHSELNMSSLELGDSALYFCASSLRDYTDTQYFGPGTRLTVL.

V is TRBV4-1 and J is TRBJ2-7; 7 bases fit TRBD1. Germline V lookup: CDR1 MGHRA, CDR2 YSYEKL. V was pared by 1 base and J by 0 bases, with 12 bases of the junction left unmatched. This CDR3 region has 18 residues. CDR3 sequence: CASSQVGIEGQSSYEQYF. The CDR3, as DNA: TGCGCCAGCAGCCAAGTCGGTATTGAGGGACAGAGCTCCTACGAGCAGTACTTC.

The rearrangement links TRBV15 to TRBJ2-5, with D possibly matching TRBD2 (5 bases). Trimming took off 5 bases at V and 5 bases at J, with 18 bases between the two ends. From germline, CDR1 is LNHNV and CDR2 YYDKDF (reference sequence). The length of the CDR3 is 15 residues. Written as DNA, the CDR3 is TGTGCCACCAGCCCATCAGGAGGCAGCAGGGAGACCCAGTACTTC. Protein product: CATSPSGGSRETQYF.

The V gene is TRBV7-2, the J gene TRBJ2-1; D remains unclear. V shed 3 bases and J shed 3 bases, with 6 bases lying between them. This CDR3 contains 13 residues. The V gene's germline CDR1 is SGHTA and CDR2 FQGNSA. The CDR3 DNA sequence: TGTGCCAGCAGCTTCCTTTACTACAATGAGCAGTTCTTC. The encoded protein is CASSFLYYNEQFF.

The chain has TRBV4-1 and TRBJ2-5, with TRBD2 matching over 8 bases. CDR3 length: 18 residues. V lost 0 bases to trimming and J lost 5 bases; unmatched junction nucleotides: 14. Germline assignment: CDR1 MGHRA and CDR2 YSYEKL. This chain's CDR3 is CASSQDSLGLARGETQYF. The CDR3 nucleotides are TGCGCCAGCAGCCAAGATTCCCTCGGACTAGCTAGAGGGGAGACCCAGTACTTC.

The chain combines TRBV6-1 with TRBJ1-4, with D tentatively TRBD1 (6 bases). Trimming shortened V by 0 bases and J by 0 bases, and 17 bases separated the two germline ends. In germline, CDR1 is MNHNS, CDR2 SASEGT. CDR3 length equals 19 residues. CDR3 sequence: CASSEARGGVLATNEKLFF. The CDR3 DNA reads as TGTGCCAGCAGTGAAGCGAGGGGGGGCGTTCTTGCAACTAATGAAAAACTGTTTTTT.

A single count supports this clone. The CDR3 protein is CASSQVRGVYEQYF. The CDR3 DNA follows: TGCGCCAGCAGCCAAGTTCGGGGGGTCTACGAGCAGTACTTC. V is TRBV4-1 and J is TRBJ2-7, with 7 bases aligning to TRBD2. This CDR3 region has 14 residues. CDR1 MGHRA and CDR2 YSYEKL come from the germline V gene. The trim removed 1 base at V and 3 bases at J, leaving 3 bases unmatched.

The V and J genes are TRBV15 and TRBJ2-7; 14 positions agree with TRBD2. V dropped 5 bases and J dropped 5; count of bases not matched to a gene: 5. The CDR3 has 15 amino acids. The germline gives CDR1 LNHNV, CDR2 YYDKDF (reference sequence). The CDR3 reads CATSGRTSGGNEQYF. For the CDR3, the DNA is TGTGCCACCAGCGGTCGGACTAGCGGGGGGAACGAGCAGTACTTC.

This rearrangement joins TRBV6-5 to TRBJ2-1, with a possible D match to TRBD2 (5 bases). CDR1 MNHEY and CDR2 SVGAGI come from the germline V gene. The CDR3 covers 11 residues. Here the CDR3 reads CVTRASDEQFF. Here the CDR3 DNA reads TGTGTCACGAGGGCCTCGGACGAGCAGTTCTTC.

This chain links TRBV7-2 with TRBJ1-5; TRBD1 matches at 8 bases. V was pared by 1 base and J by 7 bases, with 6 bases of the junction left unmatched. The CDR3 is made up of 15 amino acids. Per the germline V gene, CDR1 is SGHTA and CDR2 is FQGNSA. The CDR3 DNA follows: TGTGCCAGCAGCTTAGGTGGACAGGGATACCAGCCCCAGCATTTT. Translating gives CASSLGGQGYQPQHF.

This clone has a single count. This chain connects TRBV18 to TRBJ1-5; possibly TRBD1 for D (5 bases). The germline V gene encodes CDR1 KGHSH and CDR2 LQKENI. V was cut by 4 bases and J by 0 bases, with 19 bases left in between. The CDR3 is 18 residues long. The CDR3, as DNA: TGTGCCAGCTCACGATTCCAGGGAAGCCGAGATAGCAATCAGCCCCAGCATTTT. Translation: CASSRFQGSRDSNQPQHF.

This clone was recorded only once. V gene TRBV28 combines with J gene TRBJ1-5; tentatively, D is TRBD1 (5 bases). V gave up 8 bases and J gave up 2 bases, with 22 bases separating them. Germline CDR1 MDHEN, CDR2 SYDVKM. The CDR3 sequence is 17 residues long. The CDR3 sequence is CASVLGGVRGGNQPQHF. CDR3 nucleotides: TGTGCCAGCGTTTTGGGCGGGGTAAGGGGTGGCAATCAGCCCCAGCATTTT.